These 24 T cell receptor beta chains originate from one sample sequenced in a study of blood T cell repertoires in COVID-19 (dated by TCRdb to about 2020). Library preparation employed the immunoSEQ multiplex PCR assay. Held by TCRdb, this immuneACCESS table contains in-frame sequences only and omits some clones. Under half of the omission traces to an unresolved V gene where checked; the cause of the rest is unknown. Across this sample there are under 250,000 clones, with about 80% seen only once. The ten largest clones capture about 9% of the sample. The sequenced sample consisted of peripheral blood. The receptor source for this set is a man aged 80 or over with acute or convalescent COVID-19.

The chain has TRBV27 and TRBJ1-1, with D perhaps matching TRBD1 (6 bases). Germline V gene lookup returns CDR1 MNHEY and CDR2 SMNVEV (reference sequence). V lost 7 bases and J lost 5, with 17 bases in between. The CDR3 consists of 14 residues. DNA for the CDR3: TGTGCCAGCACCATGGGGGGGCGCGGTACTGAAGCTTTCTTT. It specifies CASTMGGRGTEAFF.

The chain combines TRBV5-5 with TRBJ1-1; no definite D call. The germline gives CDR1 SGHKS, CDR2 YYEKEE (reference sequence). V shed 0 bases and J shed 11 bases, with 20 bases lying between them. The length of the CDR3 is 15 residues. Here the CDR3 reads CASSLVATTLVLAFF. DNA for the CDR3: TGTGCCAGCAGCTTGGTAGCGACCACCTTAGTGTTGGCTTTCTTT. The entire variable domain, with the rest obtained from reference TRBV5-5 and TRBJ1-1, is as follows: DAGVTQSPTHLIKTRGQQVTLRCSPISGHKSVSWYQQVLGQGPQFIFQYYEKEERGRGNFPDRFSARQFPNYSSELNVNALLLGDSALYLCASSLVATTLVLAFFGQGTRLTVV.

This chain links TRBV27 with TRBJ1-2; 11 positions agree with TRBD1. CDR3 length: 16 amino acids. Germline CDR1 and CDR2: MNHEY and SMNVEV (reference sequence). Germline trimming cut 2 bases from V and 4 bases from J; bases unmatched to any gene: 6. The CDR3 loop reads CASSLVGQGAFYGYTF. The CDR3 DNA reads TGTGCCAGCAGTTTAGTCGGACAGGGGGCTTTCTATGGCTACACCTTC.

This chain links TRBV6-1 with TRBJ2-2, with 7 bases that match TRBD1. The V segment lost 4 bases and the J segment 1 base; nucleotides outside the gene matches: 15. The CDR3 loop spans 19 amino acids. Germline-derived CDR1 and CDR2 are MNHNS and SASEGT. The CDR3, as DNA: TGTGCCAGCAGTGGCCCTCCCGGGACAGAGATTTGGAACACCGGGGAGCTGTTTTTT. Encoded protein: CASSGPPGTEIWNTGELFF.

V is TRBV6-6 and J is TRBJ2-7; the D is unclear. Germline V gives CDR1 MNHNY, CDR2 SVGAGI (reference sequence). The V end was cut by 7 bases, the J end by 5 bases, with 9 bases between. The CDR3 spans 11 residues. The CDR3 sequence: CASNIRDEQYF. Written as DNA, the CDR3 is TGTGCCAGCAATATCCGCGACGAGCAGTACTTC.

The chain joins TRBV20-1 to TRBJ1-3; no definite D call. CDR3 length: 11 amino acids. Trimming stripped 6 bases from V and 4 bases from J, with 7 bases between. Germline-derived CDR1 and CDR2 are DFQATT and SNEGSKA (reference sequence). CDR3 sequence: CSAARGNTIYF. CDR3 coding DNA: TGCAGTGCCGCCCGGGGAAACACCATATATTTT.

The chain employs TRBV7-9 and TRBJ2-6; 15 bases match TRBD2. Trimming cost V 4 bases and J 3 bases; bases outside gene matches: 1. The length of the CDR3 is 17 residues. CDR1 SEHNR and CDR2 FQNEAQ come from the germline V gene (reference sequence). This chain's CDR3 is CASSWTSGRVGANVLTF. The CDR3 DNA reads TGTGCCAGCAGCTGGACTAGCGGGAGGGTTGGGGCCAACGTCCTGACTTTC.

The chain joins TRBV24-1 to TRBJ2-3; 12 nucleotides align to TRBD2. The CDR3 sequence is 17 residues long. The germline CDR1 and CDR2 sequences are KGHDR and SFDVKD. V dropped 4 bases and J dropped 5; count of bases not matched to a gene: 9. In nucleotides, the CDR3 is TGTGCCACCAGTGACCCTACGACTAGCGGGAGCGAAGATACGCAGTATTTT. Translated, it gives CATSDPTTSGSEDTQYF.

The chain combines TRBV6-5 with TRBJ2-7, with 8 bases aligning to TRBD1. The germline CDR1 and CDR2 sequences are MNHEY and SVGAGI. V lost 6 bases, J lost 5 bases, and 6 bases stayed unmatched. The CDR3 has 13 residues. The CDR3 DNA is TGTGCCAGCAGCCCCAGGGGGCGAGACGAGCAGTACTTC. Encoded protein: CASSPRGRDEQYF.

For the CDR3, the DNA is TGTGCCAGCAGCCCACACTGGGACAGGGACAACTACGAGCAGTACTTC. It yields the protein CASSPHWDRDNYEQYF. The V and J genes are TRBV7-9 and TRBJ2-7, with TRBD1 identical over 9 bases. Germline values: CDR1 SEHNR, CDR2 FQNEAQ (reference sequence). V was clipped by 5 bases and J by 3 bases; unmatched bases: 11. CDR3 length: 16 residues. Based on the CDR3 plus reference TRBV7-9 and TRBJ2-7, the full variable domain is DTGVSQNPRHKITKRGQNVTFRCDPISEHNRLYWYRQTLGQGPEFLTYFQNEAQLEKSRLLSDRFSAERPKGSFSTLEIQRTEQGDSAMYLCASSPHWDRDNYEQYFGPGTRLTVT.

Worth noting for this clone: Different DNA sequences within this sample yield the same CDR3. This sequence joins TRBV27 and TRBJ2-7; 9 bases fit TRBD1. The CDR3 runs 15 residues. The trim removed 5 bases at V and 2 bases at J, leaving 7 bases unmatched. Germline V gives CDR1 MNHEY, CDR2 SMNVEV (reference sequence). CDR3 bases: TGTGCCAGCAGTCCCCAGACAGGGGGTCCCTACGAGCAGTACTTC. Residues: CASSPQTGGPYEQYF.

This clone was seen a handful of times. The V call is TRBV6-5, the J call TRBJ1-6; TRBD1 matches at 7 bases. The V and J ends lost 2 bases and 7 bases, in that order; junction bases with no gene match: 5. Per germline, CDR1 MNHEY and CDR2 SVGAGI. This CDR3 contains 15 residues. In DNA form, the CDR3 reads TGTGCCAGCAGTTACCAACGACAGGGAAATTCACCCCTCCACTTT. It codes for CASSYQRQGNSPLHF.

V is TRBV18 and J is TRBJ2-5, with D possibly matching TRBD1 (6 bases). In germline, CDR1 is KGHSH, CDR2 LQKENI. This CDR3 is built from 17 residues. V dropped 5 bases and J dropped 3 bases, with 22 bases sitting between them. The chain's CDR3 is CASSSFNRERGKETQYF. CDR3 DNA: TGTGCCAGCTCATCTTTCAACAGGGAGAGGGGCAAAGAGACCCAGTACTTC.

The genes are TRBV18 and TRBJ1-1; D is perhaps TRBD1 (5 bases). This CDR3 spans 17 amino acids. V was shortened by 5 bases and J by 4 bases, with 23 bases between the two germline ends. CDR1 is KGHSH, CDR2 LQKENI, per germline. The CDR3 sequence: CASSSDLGVEWSTEAFF. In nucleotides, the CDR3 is TGTGCCAGCTCATCCGACCTAGGGGTTGAGTGGAGCACTGAAGCTTTCTTT.

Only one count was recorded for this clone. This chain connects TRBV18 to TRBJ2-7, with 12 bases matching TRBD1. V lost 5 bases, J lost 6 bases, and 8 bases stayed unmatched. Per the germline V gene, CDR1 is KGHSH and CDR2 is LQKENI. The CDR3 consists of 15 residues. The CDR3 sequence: CASSYTGQGAVEQYF. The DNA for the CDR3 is TGTGCCAGCTCATACACGGGACAGGGGGCGGTCGAGCAGTACTTC. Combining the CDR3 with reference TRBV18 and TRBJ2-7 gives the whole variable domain NAGVMQNPRHLVRRRGQEARLRCSPMKGHSHVYWYRQLPEEGLKFMVYLQKENIIDESGMPKERFSAEFPKEGPSILRIQQVVRGDSAAYFCASSYTGQGAVEQYFGPGTRLTVT.

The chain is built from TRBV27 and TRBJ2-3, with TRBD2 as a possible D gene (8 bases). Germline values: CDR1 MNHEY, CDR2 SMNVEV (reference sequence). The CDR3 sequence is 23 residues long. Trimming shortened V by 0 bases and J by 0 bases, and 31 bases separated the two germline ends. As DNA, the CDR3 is TGTGCCAGCAGTTTATCGAGGTTCTCCAGGGGGTTTCTAGCGGGTAGGAGCACAGATACGCAGTATTTT. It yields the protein CASSLSRFSRGFLAGRSTDTQYF.

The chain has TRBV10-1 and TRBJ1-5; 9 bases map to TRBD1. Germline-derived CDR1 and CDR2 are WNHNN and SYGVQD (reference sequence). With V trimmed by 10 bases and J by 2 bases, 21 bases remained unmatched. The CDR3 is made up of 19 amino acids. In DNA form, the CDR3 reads TGCGCCACCCTAGGTAGAACAGGGGGCGGGGGTTCGGGCAATCAGCCCCAGCATTTT. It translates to CATLGRTGGGGSGNQPQHF.

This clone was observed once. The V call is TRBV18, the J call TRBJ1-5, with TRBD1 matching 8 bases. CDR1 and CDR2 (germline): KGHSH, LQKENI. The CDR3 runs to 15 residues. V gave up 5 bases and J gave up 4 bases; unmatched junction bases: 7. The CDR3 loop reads CASSTIGQGNQPQHF. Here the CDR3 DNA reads TGTGCCAGCTCAACGATAGGACAGGGTAATCAGCCCCAGCATTTT.

CDR3 coding DNA: TGTGCCAGCAGCTTAGACAGGGGATCTTGGAAGACCCAGTACTTC. This codes for CASSLDRGSWKTQYF. J is TRBJ2-5 and V is TRBV7-2; 7 bases align to TRBD1. The CDR3 spans 15 residues. Germline V gene data show CDR1 as SGHTA and CDR2 as FQGNSA. V dropped 1 base and J dropped 6; count of bases not matched to a gene: 8.

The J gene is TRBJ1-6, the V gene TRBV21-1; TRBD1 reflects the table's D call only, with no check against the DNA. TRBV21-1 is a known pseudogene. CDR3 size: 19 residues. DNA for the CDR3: TGTGCCAGCAGCAAAGCCCCTTACGGACACGGAAGATGGAATTCACCCCTCCACTTT. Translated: CASSKAPYGHGRWNSPLHF.

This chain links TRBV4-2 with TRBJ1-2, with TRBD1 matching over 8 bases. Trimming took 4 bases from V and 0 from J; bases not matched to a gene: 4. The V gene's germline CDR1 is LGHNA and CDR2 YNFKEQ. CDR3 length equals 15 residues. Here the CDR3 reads CASSLGTGSNYGYTF. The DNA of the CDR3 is TGTGCCAGCAGCCTTGGGACAGGATCTAACTATGGCTACACCTTC.

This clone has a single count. The CDR3 DNA reads TGTGCCAGCAGTTTAAGTAGTGGGAGCTCCTATAATTCACCCCTCCACTTT. It is translated as CASSLSSGSSYNSPLHF. The chain links TRBV28 to TRBJ1-6, with D uncertain. Germline CDR1 is MDHEN and CDR2 is SYDVKM. This CDR3 is 17 amino acids long. Trimming left V 2 bases short and J 0 bases short, with 11 bases between.

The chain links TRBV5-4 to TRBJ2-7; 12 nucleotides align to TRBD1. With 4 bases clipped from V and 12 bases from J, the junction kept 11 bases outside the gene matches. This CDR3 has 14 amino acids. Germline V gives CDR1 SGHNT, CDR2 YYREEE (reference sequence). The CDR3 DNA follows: TGTGCCAGCAGCACACCGGGACAGGGGGCGTTGCTGTACTTC. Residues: CASSTPGQGALLYF.

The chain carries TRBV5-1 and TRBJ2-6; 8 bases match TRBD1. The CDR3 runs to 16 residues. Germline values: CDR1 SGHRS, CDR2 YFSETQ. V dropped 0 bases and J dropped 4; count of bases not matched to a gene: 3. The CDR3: CASSLDRGSGANVLTF. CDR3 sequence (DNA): TGCGCCAGCAGCTTGGACAGGGGGTCCGGGGCCAACGTCCTGACTTTC.